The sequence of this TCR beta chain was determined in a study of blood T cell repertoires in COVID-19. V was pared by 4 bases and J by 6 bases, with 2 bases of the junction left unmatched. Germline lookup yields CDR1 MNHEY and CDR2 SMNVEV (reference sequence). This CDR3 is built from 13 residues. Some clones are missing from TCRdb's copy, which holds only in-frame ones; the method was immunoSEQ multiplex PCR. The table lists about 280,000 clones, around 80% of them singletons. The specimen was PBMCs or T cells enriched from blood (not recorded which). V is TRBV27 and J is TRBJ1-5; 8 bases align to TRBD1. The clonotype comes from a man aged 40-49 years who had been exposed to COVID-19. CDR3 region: CASSSDRGQPQHF. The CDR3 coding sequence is TGTGCCAGCAGTTCCGACAGGGGTCAGCCCCAGCATTTT.